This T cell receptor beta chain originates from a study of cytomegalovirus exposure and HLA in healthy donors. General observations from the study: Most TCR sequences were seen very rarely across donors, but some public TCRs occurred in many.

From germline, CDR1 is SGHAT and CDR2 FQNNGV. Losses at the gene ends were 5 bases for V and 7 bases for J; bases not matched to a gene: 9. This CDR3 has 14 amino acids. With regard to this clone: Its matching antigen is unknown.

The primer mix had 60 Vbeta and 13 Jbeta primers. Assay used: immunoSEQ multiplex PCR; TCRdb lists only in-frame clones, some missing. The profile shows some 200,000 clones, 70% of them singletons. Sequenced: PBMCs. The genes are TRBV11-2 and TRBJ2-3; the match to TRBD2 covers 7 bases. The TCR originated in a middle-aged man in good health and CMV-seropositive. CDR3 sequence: CASSTATSRNTQYF. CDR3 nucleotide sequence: TGTGCCAGCAGCACCGCGACTAGCAGAAATACGCAGTATTTT.